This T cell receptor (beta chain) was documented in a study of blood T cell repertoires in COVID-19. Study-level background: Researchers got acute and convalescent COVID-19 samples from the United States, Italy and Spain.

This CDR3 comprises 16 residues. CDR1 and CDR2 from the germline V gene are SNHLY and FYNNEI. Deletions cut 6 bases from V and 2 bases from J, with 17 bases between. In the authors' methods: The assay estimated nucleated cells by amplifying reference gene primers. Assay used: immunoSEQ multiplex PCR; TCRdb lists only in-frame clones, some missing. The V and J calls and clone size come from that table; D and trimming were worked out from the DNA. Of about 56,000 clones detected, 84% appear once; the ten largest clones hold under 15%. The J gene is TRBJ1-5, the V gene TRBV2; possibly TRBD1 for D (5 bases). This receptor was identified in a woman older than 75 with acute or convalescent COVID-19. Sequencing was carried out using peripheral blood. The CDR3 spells CASRDDLSRGNQPQHF. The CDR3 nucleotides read TGTGCCAGCAGGGATGACCTGAGCAGGGGCAATCAGCCCCAGCATTTT.